These T cell receptor beta chains were read from a single sample in a study of shared clonotypes between healthy human individuals. Using immunoSEQ multiplex PCR, the repertoire was profiled, and TCRdb retains in-frame clones only, with some absent. The sample includes approximately 1.5 million clones, about 98% of them seen just once. Sequencing input: naive CD4+ T cells sorted from blood. Receptors originate from a man aged 30 to 39 in good health. Both conserved end residues are part of each CDR3. D genes are given only for firm matches. Only some rows state a clone size, as once, few, many or a class for expanded clones.

>TRBV11-2|-|TRBJ2-1|-
TGTGCCAGCAGCTTGGCCGGTTTATGGGAGCAGTTCTTC
CASSLAGLWEQFF
>TRBV11-2|-|TRBJ2-5|-
TGTGCCAGCAGCTTGGCGTTAGTGGTAGGGACCCAGTACTTC
CASSLALVVGTQYF
>TRBV7-2|-|TRBJ2-3|-
TGTGCCAGCAGCTTAAGTAGGGCTAATCTATACACAGATACGCAGTATTTT
CASSLSRANLYTDTQYF
>TRBV19|-|TRBJ1-4|-
TGTGCCGCAGGCACGGGGGCAGCAACTAATGAAAAACTGTTTTTT
CAAGTGAATNEKLFF
>TRBV2|-|TRBJ2-2|TRBD2
TGTGCCAGCAGTGTTACTAGCGGGATACTAGCGGCCGGGGAGCTGTTTTTT
CASSVTSGILAAGELFF
>TRBV29-1|-|TRBJ2-1|TRBD2
TGCAGCGTTGATACTAGCGGGAGTCTCAATGAGCAGTTCTTC
CSVDTSGSLNEQFF
>TRBV7-9|-|TRBJ1-3|-
TGTGCCAGCAGCTTAAATAACACCATATATTTT
CASSLNNTIYF
>TRBV5-5|-|TRBJ1-4|-
TGTGCCAGCAGCTTCCCGGGACACGTTAATGAAAAACTGTTTTTT
CASSFPGHVNEKLFF
>TRBV5-4|-|TRBJ2-3|TRBD2
TGTGCCAGCAGCTTGGAGGGACTAGCGGGGACAGATACGCAGTATTTT
CASSLEGLAGTDTQYF
>TRBV6-4|-|TRBJ2-2|-
TGTGCCAGCAGTTCACAGGGTACCGGGGAGCTGTTTTTT
CASSSQGTGELFF
>TRBV7-2|-|TRBJ1-1|-
TGTGCCAACTCTGGGGATACGGGAACTGAAGCTTTCTTT
CANSGDTGTEAFF
>TRBV27|-|TRBJ2-1|-
TGTGCCAGCAGTTCGCTATCTAGGAATGAGCAGTTCTTC
CASSSLSRNEQFF
>TRBV19|-|TRBJ1-5|-
TGTGCCAGTAGTACCCGGAGACCGACTGGGGGTCAGCCCCAGCATTTT
CASSTRRPTGGQPQHF
>TRBV6-5|-|TRBJ1-5|-
TGTGCCAGCAGCCAGACAAGACATAGCAATCAGCCCCAGCATTTT
CASSQTRHSNQPQHF
>TRBV18|once|TRBJ2-5|-
TGTGCCAGCTCCCTCGACATCTACGAGACCCAGTACTTC
CASSLDIYETQYF
>TRBV25-1|-|TRBJ2-2|-
TGTGCCAGCAGTGAATATCCGGGATTAGGCTCCGGGGAGCTGTTTTTT
CASSEYPGLGSGELFF
>TRBV11-2|-|TRBJ2-7|-
TGTGCCAGCAGCTTACCGGGACCACGCAGCCACGAGCAGTACTTC
CASSLPGPRSHEQYF
>TRBV5-4|once|TRBJ1-2|-
TGTGCCAGCAGCTTGGCCCCGGTGGTTGGCTACACCTTC
CASSLAPVVGYTF
>TRBV11-2|once|TRBJ1-5|TRBD1
TGTGCCAGCAGCTCGATCACCGGACAGGGTGGCCAGCCCCAGCATTTT
CASSSITGQGGQPQHF
>TRBV5-1|-|TRBJ2-5|-
TGCGCCAGCAGTCTGACCCAAGAGACCCAGTACTTC
CASSLTQETQYF
>TRBV7-3|-|TRBJ2-3|TRBD2
TGTGCCAGCAGCCCCAGGGGCGGGAGGGCAGATACGCAGTATTTT
CASSPRGGRADTQYF
>TRBV10-1|-|TRBJ1-1|-
TGCGCCAGCAGTTCCCAGGTGGCCGGTACTGAAGCTTTCTTT
CASSSQVAGTEAFF
>TRBV5-1|-|TRBJ1-4|-
TGCGCCAGCAGCCCCCGGAGCAATGAAAAACTGTTTTTT
CASSPRSNEKLFF
>TRBV19|-|TRBJ1-1|-
TGTGCCAGTAGTATAACGAGTCCCCCTCCTGAAGCTTTCTTT
CASSITSPPPEAFF
>TRBV5-8|-|TRBJ2-3|TRBD2
TGTGCCAGCAGCTTGTGGGGACTAGCGGACTTCACAGATACGCAGTATTTT
CASSLWGLADFTDTQYF
>TRBV7-9|-|TRBJ1-1|TRBD1
TGTGCCAGCAGCTCCTCCACAGGGGGGAACACTGAAGCTTTCTTT
CASSSSTGGNTEAFF
>TRBV9|-|TRBJ2-1|TRBD2
TGTGCCAGCAGCGTAGCAACCCACGGCGGGAGGGCCAGGGACAATGAGCAGTTCTTC
CASSVATHGGRARDNEQFF
>TRBV30|-|TRBJ2-1|TRBD2
TGTGCCTGGAGGGGACTAGCGGCTTACAATGAGCAGTTCTTC
CAWRGLAAYNEQFF
>TRBV29-1|-|TRBJ2-3|TRBD2
TGCAGCGGTCAGACTAGCGGGAGGGCCGATACGCAGTATTTT
CSGQTSGRADTQYF
>TRBV11-2|-|TRBJ2-7|TRBD1
TGTGCCAGCAGTCCCTTCGGACAGGTGGCATCCCACGAGCAGTACTTC
CASSPFGQVASHEQYF
>TRBV4-1|-|TRBJ2-1|TRBD1
TGCGCCAGCAGCCAGATGCCGGGACAGGGGGCCTACAATGAGCAGTTCTTC
CASSQMPGQGAYNEQFF
>TRBV18|-|TRBJ1-1|-
TGTGCCAGCTCACCCTCCAGGGAAGCTTTCTTT
CASSPSREAFF
>TRBV18|-|TRBJ2-2|-
TGTGCCAGCTCACCCCCCAGCGGGGAGCTGTTTTTT
CASSPPSGELFF
>TRBV6-5|-|TRBJ2-1|-
TGTGCCAGCAGTTACGGCGGGACCCCCGACAATGAGCAGTTCTTC
CASSYGGTPDNEQFF
>TRBV29-1|-|TRBJ1-1|TRBD1
TGCAGCGTCGTCAGGGGGGCCAACACTGAAGCTTTCTTT
CSVVRGANTEAFF
>TRBV23-1|-|TRBJ2-5|TRBD1
TGCGCCAGCAGACTCAACAGGGGTGAGAGAGAGACCCAGTACTTC
CASRLNRGERETQYF
>TRBV10-3|-|TRBJ2-2|TRBD2
TGTGCCATCAGTGGGGCGGGGACTAGCGGGAGTGCCGGGGAGCTGTTTTTT
CAISGAGTSGSAGELFF
>TRBV4-1|once|TRBJ2-7|TRBD1
TGCGCCAGCAGCCAATTTGGGACAGTGAACGAGCAGTACTTC
CASSQFGTVNEQYF
>TRBV7-9|-|TRBJ2-5|-
TGTGCCAGCAGCCGTACTAGCTTGGAGACCCAGTACTTC
CASSRTSLETQYF
>TRBV19|-|TRBJ1-1|TRBD1
TGTGCCAGCGGAAGGCCGGGACAGCTTATGAACACTGAAGCTTTCTTT
CASGRPGQLMNTEAFF
>TRBV29-1|-|TRBJ2-3|TRBD2
TGCAGCGTTGGGGTGCTAGCGGGCGGGGCAGATACGCAGTATTTT
CSVGVLAGGADTQYF
>TRBV7-8|once|TRBJ2-7|-
TGTGCCAGCAGCTTATCCTTACTAGTATTCTACGAGCAGTACTTC
CASSLSLLVFYEQYF
>TRBV7-6|-|TRBJ2-5|-
TGTGCCAGCAGCTTAAATCCCGGGTTACAAGAGACCCAGTACTTC
CASSLNPGLQETQYF